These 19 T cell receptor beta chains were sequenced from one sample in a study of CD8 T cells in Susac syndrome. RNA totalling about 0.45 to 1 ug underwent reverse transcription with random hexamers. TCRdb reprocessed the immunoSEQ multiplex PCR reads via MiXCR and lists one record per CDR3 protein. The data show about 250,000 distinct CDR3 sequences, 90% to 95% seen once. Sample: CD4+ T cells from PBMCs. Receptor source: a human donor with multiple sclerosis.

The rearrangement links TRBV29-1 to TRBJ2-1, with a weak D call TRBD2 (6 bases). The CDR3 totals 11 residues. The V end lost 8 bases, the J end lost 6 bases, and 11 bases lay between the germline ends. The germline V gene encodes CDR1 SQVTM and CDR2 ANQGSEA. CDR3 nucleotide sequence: TGCAGCACTGGAGGGAGCAATGAGCAGTTCTTC. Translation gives CSTGGSNEQFF.

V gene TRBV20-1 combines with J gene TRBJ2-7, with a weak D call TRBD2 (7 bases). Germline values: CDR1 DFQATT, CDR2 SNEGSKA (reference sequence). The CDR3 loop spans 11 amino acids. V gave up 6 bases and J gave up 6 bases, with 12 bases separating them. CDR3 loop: CSAQGTTEQYF. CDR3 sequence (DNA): TGCAGTGCGCAGGGGACTACCGAGCAGTACTTC.

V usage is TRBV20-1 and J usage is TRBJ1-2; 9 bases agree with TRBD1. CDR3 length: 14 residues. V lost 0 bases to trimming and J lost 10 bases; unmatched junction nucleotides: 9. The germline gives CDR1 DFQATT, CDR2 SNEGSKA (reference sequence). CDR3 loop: CSARDLGQGRFYTF. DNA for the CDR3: TGCAGTGCTAGAGATCTGGGACAGGGCCGTTTCTACACCTTC.

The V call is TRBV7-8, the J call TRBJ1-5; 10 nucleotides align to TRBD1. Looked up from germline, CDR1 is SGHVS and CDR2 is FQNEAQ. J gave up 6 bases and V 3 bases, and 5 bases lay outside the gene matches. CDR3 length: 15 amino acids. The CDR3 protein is CASSFDRGQGQPQHF. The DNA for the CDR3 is TGTGCCAGCAGCTTCGACAGGGGGCAGGGTCAGCCCCAGCATTTT.

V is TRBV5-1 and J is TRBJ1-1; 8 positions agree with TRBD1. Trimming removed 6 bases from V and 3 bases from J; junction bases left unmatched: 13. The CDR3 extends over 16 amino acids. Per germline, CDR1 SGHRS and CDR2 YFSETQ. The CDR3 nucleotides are TGCGCCAGCAACTCCAAATTATCGACAGGGGACACTGAAGCTTTCTTT. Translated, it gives CASNSKLSTGDTEAFF.

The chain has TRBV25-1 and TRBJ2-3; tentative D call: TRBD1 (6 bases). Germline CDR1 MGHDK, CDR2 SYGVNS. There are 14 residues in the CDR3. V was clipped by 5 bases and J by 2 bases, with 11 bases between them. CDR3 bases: TGTGCCAGCAGTCCCCGGGACACCACAGATACGCAGTATTTT. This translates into CASSPRDTTDTQYF.

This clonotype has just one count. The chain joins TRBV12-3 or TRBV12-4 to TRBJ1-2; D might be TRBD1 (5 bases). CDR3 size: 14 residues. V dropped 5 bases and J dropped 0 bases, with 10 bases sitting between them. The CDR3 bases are TGTGCCAGCAGTCAAACCAGGGCTAACTATGGCTACACCTTC. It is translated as CASSQTRANYGYTF.

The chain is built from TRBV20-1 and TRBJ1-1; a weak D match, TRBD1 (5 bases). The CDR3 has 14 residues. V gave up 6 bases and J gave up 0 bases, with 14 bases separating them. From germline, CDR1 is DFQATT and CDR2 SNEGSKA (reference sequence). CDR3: CSANTGVMNTEAFF. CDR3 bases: TGCAGTGCCAACACAGGAGTCATGAACACTGAAGCTTTCTTT.

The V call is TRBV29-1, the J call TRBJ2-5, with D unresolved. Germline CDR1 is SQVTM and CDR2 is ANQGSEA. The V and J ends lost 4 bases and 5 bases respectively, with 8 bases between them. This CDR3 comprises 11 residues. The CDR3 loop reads CSVGATETQYF. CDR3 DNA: TGCAGCGTTGGTGCAACTGAGACCCAGTACTTC. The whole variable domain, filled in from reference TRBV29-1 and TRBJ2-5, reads SAVISQKPSRDICQRGTSLTIQCQVDSQVTMMFWYRQQPGQSLTLIATANQGSEATYESGFVIDKFPISRPNLTFSTLTVSNMSPEDSSIYLCSVGATETQYFGPGTRLLVL.

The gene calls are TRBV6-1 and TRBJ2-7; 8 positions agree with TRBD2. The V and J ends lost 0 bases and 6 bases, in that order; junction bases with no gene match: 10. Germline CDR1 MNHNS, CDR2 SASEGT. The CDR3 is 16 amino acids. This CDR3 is CASSEALTLAAFEQYF. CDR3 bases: TGTGCCAGCAGTGAAGCGCTAACACTAGCGGCCTTCGAGCAGTACTTC.

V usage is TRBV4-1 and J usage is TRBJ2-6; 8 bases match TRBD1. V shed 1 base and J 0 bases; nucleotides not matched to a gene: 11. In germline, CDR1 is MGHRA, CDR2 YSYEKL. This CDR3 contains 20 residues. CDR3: CASSQVPPGQVVSGANVLTF. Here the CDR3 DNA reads TGCGCCAGCAGCCAAGTCCCACCGGGACAGGTCGTCTCTGGGGCCAACGTCCTGACTTTC.

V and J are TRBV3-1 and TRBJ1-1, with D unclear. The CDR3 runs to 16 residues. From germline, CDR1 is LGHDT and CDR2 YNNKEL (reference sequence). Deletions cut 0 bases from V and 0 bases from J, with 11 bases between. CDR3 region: CASSQEGRTLNTEAFF. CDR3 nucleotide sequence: TGTGCCAGCAGCCAAGAAGGTAGAACTTTGAACACTGAAGCTTTCTTT.

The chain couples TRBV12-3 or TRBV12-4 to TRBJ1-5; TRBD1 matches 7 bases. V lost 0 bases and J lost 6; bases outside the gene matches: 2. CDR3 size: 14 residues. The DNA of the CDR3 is TGTGCCAGCAGTTTAGCAGGGGGCGGTCAGCCCCAGCATTTT. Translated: CASSLAGGGQPQHF.

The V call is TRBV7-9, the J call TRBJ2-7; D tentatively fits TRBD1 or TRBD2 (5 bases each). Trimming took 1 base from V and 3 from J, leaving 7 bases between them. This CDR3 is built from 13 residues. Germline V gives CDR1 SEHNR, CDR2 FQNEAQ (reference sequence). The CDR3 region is CASSLGGFYEQYV. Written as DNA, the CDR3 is TGTGCCAGCAGCTTAGGGGGGTTCTACGAGCAGTACGTC.

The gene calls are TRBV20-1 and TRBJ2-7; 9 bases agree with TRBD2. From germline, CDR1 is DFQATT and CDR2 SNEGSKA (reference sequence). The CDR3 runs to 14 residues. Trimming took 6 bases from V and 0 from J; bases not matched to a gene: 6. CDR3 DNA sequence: TGCAGTGCCGTCGCGGGGGGGAGCTCCTACGAGCAGTACTTC. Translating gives CSAVAGGSSYEQYF.

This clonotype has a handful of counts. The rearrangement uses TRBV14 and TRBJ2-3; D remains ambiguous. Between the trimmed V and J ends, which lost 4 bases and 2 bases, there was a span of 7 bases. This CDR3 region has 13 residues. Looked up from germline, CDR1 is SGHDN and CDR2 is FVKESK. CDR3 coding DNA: TGTGCCAGCAGCCCCACATTCACAGATACGCAGTATTTT. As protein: CASSPTFTDTQYF.

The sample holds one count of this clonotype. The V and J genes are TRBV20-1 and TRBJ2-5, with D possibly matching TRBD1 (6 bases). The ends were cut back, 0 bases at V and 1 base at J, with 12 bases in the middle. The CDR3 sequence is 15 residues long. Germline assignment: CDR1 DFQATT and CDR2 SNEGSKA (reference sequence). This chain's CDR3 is CSARDWAGAQETQYF. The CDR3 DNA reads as TGCAGTGCTAGAGATTGGGCAGGGGCCCAAGAGACCCAGTACTTC.

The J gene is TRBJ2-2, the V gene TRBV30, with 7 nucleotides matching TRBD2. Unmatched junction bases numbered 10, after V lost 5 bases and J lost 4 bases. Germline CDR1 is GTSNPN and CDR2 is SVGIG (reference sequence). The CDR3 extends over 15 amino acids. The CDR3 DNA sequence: TGTGCCTGGGGGAGCGGGATCCGGGGCACCGGGGAGCTGTTTTTT. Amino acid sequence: CAWGSGIRGTGELFF.

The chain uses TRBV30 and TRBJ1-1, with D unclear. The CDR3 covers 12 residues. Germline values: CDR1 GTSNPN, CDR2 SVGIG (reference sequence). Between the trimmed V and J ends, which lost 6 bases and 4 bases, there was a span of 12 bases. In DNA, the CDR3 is TGTGCCTGTCGGGTCGTGGGCACTGAAGCTTTCTTT. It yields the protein CACRVVGTEAFF. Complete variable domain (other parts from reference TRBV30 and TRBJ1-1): SQTIHQWPATLVQPVGSPLSLECTVEGTSNPNLYWYRQAAGRGLQLLFYSVGIGQISSEVPQNLSASRPQDRQFILSSKKLLLSDSGFYLCACRVVGTEAFFGQGTRLTVV.